This TCR beta chain was found in a study of human T cells and chemical hapten exposure. Across the whole study: Investigators sensitized approximately 2 cm by approximately 2 cm of upper inner arm skin with 2% DPC.

Trimming removed 2 bases from V and 6 bases from J; junction bases left unmatched: 8. The CDR3 is 14 amino acids. Germline CDR1 and CDR2: DFQATT and SNEGSKA (reference sequence). The time point was: patch test 3, about 24 weeks after DPC sensitization. The treatment is: therapeutic diphenylcyclopropenone sensitization with weekly scalp DPC. Whole-study results and caveats: As the donors had alopecia, their immune response may differ from healthy people's. The study found that DPC sensitization did not change TCRs above 1 in 1000 frequency.

The library tagged individual cDNA molecules with unique molecular identifiers. TCRdb analysed the RACE reads with MiXCR anew, one entry per CDR3 protein. The table lists roughly 90,000 distinct CDR3 sequences, 11% of them singletons, with about 1% in the top ten. This clonotype was picked up a small number of times. What it recognizes is unknown. The chain joins TRBV20-1 to TRBJ2-7, with 9 bases fitting TRBD2. This TCR derives from a woman aged 25 to 39 with alopecia areata. Some clones in this sample may be carry-over from other donors' samples. The specimen comprised whole blood, sampled in connection with sensitization to the hapten diphenylcyclopropenone (DPC). The CDR3 DNA reads TGCAGTGCTAGAACCCCGGGACTAGCAGGCGAGCAGTACTTC. Protein sequence: CSARTPGLAGEQYF.